The sequence of this TCR beta chain was determined in a study of blood T cells in healthy people across ages. Study details: Template switching recovered approximately one barcoded beta molecule for every two T cells.

This CDR3 has 13 residues. CDR1 and CDR2 from the germline V gene are MNHNS and SASEGT. The use of a sample-barcoded 5' primer and a J-beta primer mix characterized a second PCR of roughly 7 to 11 cycles. One entry per CDR3 protein results from TCRdb running MiXCR on the 5' RACE reads. Of about 930,000 distinct CDR3 sequences in the sample, almost 30% were seen once. Concerning this clonotype itself: At one of its ends the junction is not consistent with the germline gene, which may arise from a read error.

This sample was also put to use in a study of T cells of mothers and their children.

Sequenced input: blood. The clonotype comes from a woman aged 40 to 49 in good health. This chain connects TRBV6-1 to TRBJ2-2, with D possibly matching TRBD2 (5 bases). In DNA, the CDR3 is TGTGCCAGCTGTGGAATTTTAGCCCGGGAACTGTTTTTT. As protein: CASCGILARELFF.